The entry below gives a single T cell receptor beta chain sequence along with its context. Its antigen is unidentified. Sorted populations were all over 95% pure. These data originate in a study of beta chain features in type 1 diabetes. The study's findings and limits: Type 1 diabetes patients had fewer VDJ junction insertions and more deletions. Moderately but significantly shorter TCRB CDR3s were found in Type 1 diabetes patients in all four CD4+ subsets.

Of the isolated RNA, all was reverse transcribed, and so the sequenced material was expressed TCRB transcripts. Sequenced by immunoSEQ multiplex PCR; TCRdb stores in-frame clones only, minus some. The sample carries more than 300,000 clones, 7% to 9% recorded once. The sequenced sample consisted of central memory CD4+ T cells from blood. The source of this sequence is a woman under 30 in good health.

For the CDR3, the DNA is TGTGCCAGCAGAGCGGGGACCTACAATGAGCAGTTCTTC. This codes for CASRAGTYNEQFF. The rearrangement uses TRBV27 and TRBJ2-1; TRBD2 agrees at 7 bases. This CDR3 region has 13 residues. V shed 6 bases and J 2 bases; nucleotides not matched to a gene: 1. Germline CDR1 is MNHEY and CDR2 is SMNVEV (reference sequence).